The 20 T cell receptor beta chains below come from one sample, sequenced in a study of cytomegalovirus exposure and HLA in healthy donors. Sequencing used immunoSEQ multiplex PCR; TCRdb keeps in-frame clones, though not all of them. The table shows 80,000 or so clones, with roughly 94% occurring only once. Sequencing was performed on PBMCs. The receptors come from a woman between 18 and 29 years old in good health and CMV-seronegative.

The chain has TRBV7-2 and TRBJ2-7; maybe TRBD2 (5 bases). V lost 4 bases, J lost 6 bases, and 7 bases lay in between. The germline V gene encodes CDR1 SGHTA and CDR2 FQGNSA. The CDR3 is 11 amino acids. Written as DNA, the CDR3 is TGTGCCAGCAGCTCGGGGTTCGAGCAGTACTTC. Its translation is CASSSGFEQYF.

This clone is a singleton in its sample. V gene TRBV10-2 combines with J gene TRBJ2-3; TRBD2 agrees at 8 bases. Germline lookup yields CDR1 WSHSY and CDR2 SAAADI. The CDR3 contains 14 residues. The V and J ends lost 6 bases and 4 bases, in that order; junction bases with no gene match: 6. The chain's CDR3 is CASRSVSGADTQYF. The CDR3 nucleotides read TGCGCCAGCAGGTCGGTTAGCGGGGCAGATACGCAGTATTTT.

The chain combines TRBV19 with TRBJ2-7, with 8 bases that match TRBD2. Looked up from germline, CDR1 is LNHDA and CDR2 is SQIVND (reference sequence). With V trimmed by 8 bases and J by 2 bases, 14 bases remained unmatched. This CDR3 comprises 16 residues. DNA of the CDR3: TGTGCCAGTCGAAGGTTCAGCGGGAGCGACACCTACGAGCAGTACTTC. It encodes CASRRFSGSDTYEQYF.

V is TRBV28 and J is TRBJ2-3; 10 positions agree with TRBD2. Germline V gene sequence: CDR1 MDHEN, CDR2 SYDVKM. This CDR3 is built from 15 residues. V dropped 7 bases and J dropped 3; count of bases not matched to a gene: 7. The CDR3 bases are TGTGCCAGCACCATACTAGCGGGAAGTACAGATACGCAGTATTTT. This translates into CASTILAGSTDTQYF.

The V and J genes are TRBV7-6 and TRBJ2-7; TRBD2 is a possible D gene (5 bases). The CDR3 sequence is 14 residues long. The V end was cut by 5 bases, the J end by 4 bases, with 15 bases between. Germline V gene lookup returns CDR1 SGHVS and CDR2 FNYEAQ. Here the CDR3 DNA reads TGTGCCAGCAGCGCAGACGCGGGTGGATACGAGCAGTACTTC. This sequence encodes CASSADAGGYEQYF. Drawing the rest from reference TRBV7-6 and TRBJ2-7, the complete variable domain is GAGVSQSPRYKVTKRGQDVALRCDPISGHVSLYWYRQALGQGPEFLTYFNYEAQQDKSGLPNDRFSAERPEGSISTLTIQRTEQRDSAMYRCASSADAGGYEQYFGPGTRLTVT.

V gene TRBV11-2 combines with J gene TRBJ2-4; weak D call: TRBD2 (5 bases). This CDR3 region has 14 residues. V was shortened by 1 base and J by 1 base, with 5 bases between the two germline ends. Germline V gene data show CDR1 as SGHAT and CDR2 as FQNNGV. This CDR3 reads CASSLAGAKNIQYF. CDR3 nucleotides: TGTGCCAGCAGCTTAGCGGGGGCCAAAAACATTCAGTACTTC.

This chain links TRBV4-3 with TRBJ2-5, with 10 positions matching TRBD2. This CDR3 region has 16 residues. Germline V lookup: CDR1 LGHNA, CDR2 YSLEER. The V and J ends lost 3 bases and 3 bases, in that order; junction bases with no gene match: 7. CDR3 residues: CASSHIGLAGEETQYF. The CDR3 region has the DNA TGCGCCAGCAGCCACATAGGCCTAGCGGGAGAAGAGACCCAGTACTTC.

J is TRBJ1-5 and V is TRBV28; D gene uncertain. CDR1 is MDHEN, CDR2 SYDVKM, per germline. There are 14 residues in the CDR3. V gave up 6 bases and J gave up 4 bases, with 13 bases separating them. The CDR3 sequence is CASRSTEPNQPQHF. The DNA for the CDR3 is TGTGCCAGCAGATCTACAGAACCTAATCAGCCCCAGCATTTT.

The chain recombines TRBV15 with TRBJ1-1; D not resolved. Trimming removed 1 base at V and 1 base at J, with 10 bases between. This CDR3 contains 15 residues. Per the germline V gene, CDR1 is LNHNV and CDR2 is YYDKDF (reference sequence). As DNA, the CDR3 is TGTGCCACCAGCAGAGCGGAGGGCCGGAACACTGAAGCTTTCTTT. Its translation is CATSRAEGRNTEAFF.

CDR3 amino acids: CASNNGGLTNYGYTF. The CDR3 DNA reads as TGTGCCAGCAACAATGGGGGGTTGACTAACTATGGCTACACCTTC. The chain recombines TRBV5-6 with TRBJ1-2; D perhaps matches TRBD1 (5 bases). Trimming removed 6 bases at V and 0 bases at J, with 15 bases between. Germline CDR1 SGHDT, CDR2 YYEEEE. The CDR3 is 15 residues long.

The table lists this clone with a count of one. The genes are TRBV29-1 and TRBJ2-7; a possible D gene is TRBD1 (5 bases). CDR1 is SQVTM, CDR2 ANQGSEA, per germline. CDR3 length: 12 residues. The V end was cut by 4 bases, the J end by 2 bases, with 9 bases between. The CDR3 DNA is TGCAGCGTTGTACAGGACACCTACGAGCAGTACTTC. Residues: CSVVQDTYEQYF.

This clone was counted a single time. J is TRBJ2-7 and V is TRBV7-2; 7 positions match TRBD1. The CDR3 totals 15 residues. Germline values: CDR1 SGHTA, CDR2 FQGNSA. After removal of 4 bases from V and 2 bases from J, the junction contained 8 bases not matched to a gene. The CDR3 sequence is CASSSTTGTAYEQYF. For the CDR3, the DNA is TGTGCCAGCAGCTCTACGACCGGGACAGCCTACGAGCAGTACTTC.

V is TRBV7-9 and J is TRBJ2-1, with TRBD2 matching over 13 bases. The CDR3 sequence is 16 residues long. Germline-derived CDR1 and CDR2 are SEHNR and FQNEAQ (reference sequence). V gave up 3 bases and J gave up 5 bases; unmatched junction bases: 4. This CDR3 is CASSFAGTSGNNEQFF. The CDR3, as DNA: TGTGCCAGCAGCTTCGCAGGGACTAGCGGGAACAATGAGCAGTTCTTC.

The CDR3 bases are TGTGCCAGCTCACCAAATTCGGATGAGCAGTTCTTC. It translates to CASSPNSDEQFF. V is TRBV18 and J is TRBJ2-1; D gene unclear. CDR1 and CDR2 (germline): KGHSH, LQKENI. V was trimmed by 2 bases and J by 8 bases, leaving 7 bases between them. This CDR3 is 12 amino acids long.

This clone was counted a single time. The chain has TRBV10-2 and TRBJ2-7, with 7 bases identical to TRBD1. Germline CDR1 WSHSY, CDR2 SAAADI. CDR3 size: 13 residues. V lost 5 bases and J lost 1; bases outside the gene matches: 2. The CDR3 nucleotides read TGCGCCAGCAGTCCGGGACAGTCCTACGAGCAGTACTTC. Translation: CASSPGQSYEQYF.

The J gene is TRBJ1-1, the V gene TRBV5-1; D is uncertain. V was pared by 7 bases and J by 5 bases, with 24 bases between. The CDR3 has 16 residues. Per germline, CDR1 SGHRS and CDR2 YFSETQ. CDR3 in DNA: TGCGCCAGCGGGTCCCATGGGCCGGCTGGACTAACTGAAGCTTTCTTT. Translating it yields CASGSHGPAGLTEAFF. Combining the CDR3 with reference TRBV5-1 and TRBJ1-1 gives the whole variable domain KAGVTQTPRYLIKTRGQQVTLSCSPISGHRSVSWYQQTPGQGLQFLFEYFSETQRNKGNFPGRFSGRQFSNSRSEMNVSTLELGDSALYLCASGSHGPAGLTEAFFGQGTRLTVV.

The chain is built from TRBV19 and TRBJ2-7, with a tentative D call TRBD1 (5 bases). This CDR3 is 14 amino acids long. The germline V gene encodes CDR1 LNHDA and CDR2 SQIVND (reference sequence). The ends were cut back, 2 bases at V and 0 bases at J, with 8 bases in the middle. The CDR3 DNA sequence: TGTGCCAGTAGTATAACAGGTAGCTCCTACGAGCAGTACTTC. Its translation is CASSITGSSYEQYF.

This sequence joins TRBV7-6 and TRBJ1-2; 9 bases are a match to TRBD1. Per the germline V gene, CDR1 is SGHVS and CDR2 is FNYEAQ. V lost 5 bases, J lost 4 bases, and 8 bases stayed unmatched. This CDR3 has 15 amino acids. This CDR3 is CASSPAGQGGYGYTF. The CDR3 DNA is TGTGCCAGCAGCCCAGCGGGACAGGGAGGCTATGGCTACACCTTC.

The chain combines TRBV5-4 with TRBJ1-3; D ambiguous. This CDR3 has 15 residues. Trimming shortened V by 0 bases and J by 2 bases, and 9 bases separated the two germline ends. Germline CDR1 reads SGHNT; CDR2 reads YYREEE (reference sequence). CDR3: CASSLDLYAGNTIYF. DNA for the CDR3: TGTGCCAGCAGCTTGGATCTCTACGCTGGAAACACCATATATTTT.

The J gene is TRBJ2-1, the V gene TRBV6-1, with TRBD2 matching 11 bases. Trimming took 8 bases from V and 7 from J; bases not matched to a gene: 10. In germline, CDR1 is MNHNS, CDR2 SASEGT. This CDR3 has 15 residues. The CDR3 loop is CASGTLAGGLNEQFF. CDR3 coding DNA: TGTGCCAGCGGCACTCTAGCGGGAGGCTTAAATGAGCAGTTCTTC.